This TCR beta chain stems from a study of blood T cell repertoires in COVID-19. The V and J ends lost 3 bases and 0 bases respectively, with 14 bases between them. Germline V CDR1 and CDR2: DFQATT, SNEGSKA (reference sequence). CDR3 length equals 15 residues. Adults between roughly 18 and 95 years of age took part from about two dozen US areas. Exposed participants came across a COVID-19 case within 2 weeks before study entry. Only in-frame clones appear in the TCRdb table, and some are missing; sequencing was by immunoSEQ multiplex PCR. In the table there are 150,000 or so clones, approximately 80% of which are singletons.

This chain links TRBV20-1 with TRBJ1-1; D might be TRBD1 (6 bases). The origin of this receptor is a man aged 65 to 79 who had been exposed to COVID-19. Input material: PBMCs or T cells enriched from blood (not recorded which). For the CDR3, the DNA is TGCAGTGCTAGTTTCCCCGGACAGCTGAACACTGAAGCTTTCTTT. It codes for CSASFPGQLNTEAFF.